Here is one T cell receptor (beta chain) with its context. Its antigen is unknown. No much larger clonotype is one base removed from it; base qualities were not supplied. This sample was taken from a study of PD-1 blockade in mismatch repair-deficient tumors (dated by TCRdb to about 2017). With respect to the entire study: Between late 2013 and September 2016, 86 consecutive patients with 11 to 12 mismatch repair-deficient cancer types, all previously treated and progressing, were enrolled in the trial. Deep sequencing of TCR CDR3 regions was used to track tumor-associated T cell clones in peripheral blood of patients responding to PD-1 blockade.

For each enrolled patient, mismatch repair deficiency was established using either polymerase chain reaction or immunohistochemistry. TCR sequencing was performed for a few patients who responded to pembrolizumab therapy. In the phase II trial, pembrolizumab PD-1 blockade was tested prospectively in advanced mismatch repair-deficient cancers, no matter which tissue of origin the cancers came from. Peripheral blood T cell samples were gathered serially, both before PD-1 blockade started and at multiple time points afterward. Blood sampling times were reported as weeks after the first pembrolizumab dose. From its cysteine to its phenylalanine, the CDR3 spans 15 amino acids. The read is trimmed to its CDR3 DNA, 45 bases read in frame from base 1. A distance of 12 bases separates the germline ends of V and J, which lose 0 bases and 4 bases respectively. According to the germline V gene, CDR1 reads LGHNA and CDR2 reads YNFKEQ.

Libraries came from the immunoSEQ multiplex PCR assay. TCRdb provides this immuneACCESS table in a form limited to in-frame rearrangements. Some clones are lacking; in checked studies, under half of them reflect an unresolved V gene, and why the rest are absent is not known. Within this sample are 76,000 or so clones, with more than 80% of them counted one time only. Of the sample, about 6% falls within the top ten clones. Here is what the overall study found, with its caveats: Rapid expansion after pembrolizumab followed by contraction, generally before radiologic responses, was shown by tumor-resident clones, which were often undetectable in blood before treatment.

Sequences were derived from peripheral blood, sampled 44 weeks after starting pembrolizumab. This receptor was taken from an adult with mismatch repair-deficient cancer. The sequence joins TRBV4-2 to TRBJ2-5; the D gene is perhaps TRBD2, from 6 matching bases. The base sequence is TGTGCCAGCAGCCAAGAGTGGCGGGAAGGAGAGACCCAGTACTTC. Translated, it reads CASSQEWREGETQYF.